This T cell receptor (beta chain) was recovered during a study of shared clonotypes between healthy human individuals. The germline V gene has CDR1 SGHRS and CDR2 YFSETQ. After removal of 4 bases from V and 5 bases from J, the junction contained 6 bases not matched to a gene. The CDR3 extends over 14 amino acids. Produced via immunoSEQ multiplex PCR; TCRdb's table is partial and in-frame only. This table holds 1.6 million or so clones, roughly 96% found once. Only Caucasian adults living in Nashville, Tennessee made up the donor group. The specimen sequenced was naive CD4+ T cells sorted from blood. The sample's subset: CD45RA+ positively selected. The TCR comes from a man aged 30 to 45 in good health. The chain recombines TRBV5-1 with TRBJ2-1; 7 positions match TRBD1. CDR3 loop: CASSQQGMDNEQFF. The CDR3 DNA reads TGCGCCAGCAGCCAACAGGGGATGGACAATGAGCAGTTCTTC.